Here is one TCR beta chain with its context. This entry is derived from a study of blood T cell repertoires in COVID-19. Study overall: Nucleic acid was either cDNA or gDNA, and it came from T cells, B-cell-depleted T cells, or PBMCs.

The protocol was immunoSEQ multiplex PCR, while the TCRdb copy is restricted to in-frame clones and leaves out a portion. This table holds 350,000 to 400,000 clones, roughly 87% found once. J was trimmed by 2 bases and V by 3 bases; bases with no gene match: 4. The germline CDR1 and CDR2 sequences are SGHDN and FVKESK. CDR3 length: 14 residues. Enrolled through a virtual design, the participants were between about 18 and 89 years of age and came from some 26 US areas. The sequence was obtained from a woman aged 25 to 39 who had recovered from COVID-19. V usage is TRBV14 and J usage is TRBJ2-7; 7 bases agree with TRBD1. The specimen sequenced was PBMCs or T cells enriched from blood (not recorded which). CDR3 sequence (DNA): TGTGCCAGCAGCCAGCTAGGGGGCCCCTACGAGCAGTACTTC. The encoded protein is CASSQLGGPYEQYF.